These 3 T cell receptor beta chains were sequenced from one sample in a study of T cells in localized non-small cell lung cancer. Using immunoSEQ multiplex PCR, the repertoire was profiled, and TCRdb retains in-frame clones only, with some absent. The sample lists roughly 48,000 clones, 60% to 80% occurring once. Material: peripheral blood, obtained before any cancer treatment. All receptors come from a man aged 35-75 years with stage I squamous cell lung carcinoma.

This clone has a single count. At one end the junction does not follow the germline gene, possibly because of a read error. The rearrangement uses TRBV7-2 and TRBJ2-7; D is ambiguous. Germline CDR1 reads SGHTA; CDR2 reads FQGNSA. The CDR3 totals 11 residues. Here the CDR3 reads CAGSFLYEQYF. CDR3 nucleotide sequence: TGTGCCGGCAGTTTCCTCTACGAGCAGTACTTC.

CDR3 region: CAIGEPDSPLHF. The CDR3 DNA reads as TGTGCCATCGGGGAACCTGACTCACCCCTCCACTTT. The genes are TRBV10-3 and TRBJ1-6; D gene unclear. Trimming took 8 bases from V and 10 from J, leaving 12 bases between them. The CDR3 covers 12 residues. Germline V gives CDR1 ENHRY, CDR2 SYGVKD.

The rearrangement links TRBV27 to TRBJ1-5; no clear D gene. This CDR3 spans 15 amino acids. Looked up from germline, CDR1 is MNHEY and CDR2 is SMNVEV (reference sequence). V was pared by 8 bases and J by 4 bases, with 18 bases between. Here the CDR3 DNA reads TGTGCCAGCGGGTTTAATCGGGAGAATAATCAGCCCCAGCATTTT. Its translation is CASGFNRENNQPQHF.